This T cell receptor (beta chain) was recorded in a study of shared clonotypes between healthy human individuals. In the study overall: Per donor, CD8 memory used one plate, CD8 naive used two, CD4 memory used three and CD4 naive used three.

As regards this clone: Its antigen remains unknown.

Repertoires were generated with immunoSEQ multiplex PCR, while TCRdb's copy carries only in-frame clones and drops some. This table has under 1,100,000 clones, approximately 80% appearing once. Study results and limitations: The generation probabilities recorded for non-shared clonotypes fell below those of clonotypes shared by all four donors.

Trimming left V 11 bases short and J 5 bases short, with 18 bases between. This CDR3 contains 13 residues. Looked up from germline, CDR1 is SGHAT and CDR2 is FQNNGV. The clonotype originates from a man younger than 30 in good health. Some clones in this sample may be carry-over from other donors' samples. This sequence joins TRBV11-2 and TRBJ2-5, with D maybe TRBD2 (5 bases). The sequenced sample consisted of memory CD4+ T cells from PBMCs. The subset was: CD45RA-negative fraction. CDR3 nucleotides: TGTGCCTCGGAAGAGGCCGGGGTGGAGACCCAGTACTTC. It encodes CASEEAGVETQYF.